The 6 T cell receptor beta chains presented below share a single source sample, sequenced in a study of T cell repertoires in cytomegalovirus infection. TCRdb re-called the reads with MiXCR, one entry per CDR3 protein. The data contain 250,000 to 300,000 distinct CDR3 sequences, roughly an eighth of them singletons. Sequencing used PBMCs. These TCRs come from a human donor in good health (CMV status not recorded). Some clones in this sample may be carry-over from other donors' samples.

This clonotype turned up a few times. The chain combines TRBV7-2 with TRBJ2-3; D gene uncertain. This CDR3 spans 13 amino acids. Germline V gives CDR1 SGHTA, CDR2 FQGNSA. V gave up 7 bases and J gave up 2 bases, with 10 bases separating them. The CDR3 coding sequence is TGTGCCAGCACCCCGCGTACCACAGATACGCAGTATTTT. Translating it yields CASTPRTTDTQYF.

This clonotype was observed at least ten times. The chain is built from TRBV28 and TRBJ2-7; TRBD2 might be the D (5 bases). The length of the CDR3 is 13 residues. The germline V and J ends were trimmed by 8 bases and 3 bases, with 14 bases remaining between them. Germline CDR1 MDHEN, CDR2 SYDVKM. CDR3 nucleotides: TGTGCCAGCGTTTCAGGAGGCCTCTACGAGCAGTACTTC. The encoded protein is CASVSGGLYEQYF.

This clonotype was counted at least ten times. Here the CDR3 DNA reads TGTGCCAGCAGCTTAGCCCACAGAGACTACGAGCAGTACTTC. Its translation is CASSLAHRDYEQYF. The chain employs TRBV7-8 and TRBJ2-7; D remains ambiguous. Germline lookup yields CDR1 SGHVS and CDR2 FQNEAQ. The CDR3 covers 14 residues. V gave up 0 bases and J gave up 3 bases, with 9 bases separating them.

This clonotype has only a few counts. This rearrangement joins TRBV7-2 to TRBJ1-1; D not resolved. Germline CDR1 is SGHTA and CDR2 is FQGNSA. Trimming removed 2 bases from V and 0 bases from J, with 7 bases in between. CDR3 length: 14 residues. The DNA of the CDR3 is TGTGCCAGCAGCTTATTCGGGATGAACACTGAAGCTTTCTTT. Translation gives CASSLFGMNTEAFF.

The table lists this clonotype with many counts. The chain carries TRBV7-9 and TRBJ2-1; 9 bases match TRBD2. The CDR3 is made up of 14 amino acids. The germline V gene encodes CDR1 SEHNR and CDR2 FQNEAQ (reference sequence). V dropped 2 bases and J dropped 8; count of bases not matched to a gene: 4. The DNA for the CDR3 is TGTGCCAGCAGCTTATCTAGCGGGAACGATGAGCAGTTCTTC. It codes for CASSLSSGNDEQFF. The whole variable domain, filled in from reference TRBV7-9 and TRBJ2-1, reads DTGVSQNPRHKITKRGQNVTFRCDPISEHNRLYWYRQTLGQGPEFLTYFQNEAQLEKSRLLSDRFSAERPKGSFSTLEIQRTEQGDSAMYLCASSLSSGNDEQFFGPGTRLTVL.

Turning to this clonotype: One junction end does not reproduce the germline sequence, and a read error may be involved. The rearrangement links TRBV11-2 to TRBJ1-5; no firm D call. Germline CDR1 SGHAT, CDR2 FQNNGV. CDR3 size: 14 residues. This chain's CDR3 is CASSLAPGNQLQHF. CDR3 DNA: TGTGCCAGCAGCTTAGCTCCAGGAAATCAGCTCCAGCATTTT.